These 26 T cell receptor beta chains were sequenced from one sample in a study of T cell repertoires in cytomegalovirus infection. In TCRdb, the reads were re-called with MiXCR into one record per CDR3 protein. The sample has approximately 550,000 distinct CDR3 sequences, approximately 17% seen once; the top ten hold 20% to 30%. The source material was CD8+ T cells from PBMCs. The receptors here all came from a human donor in good health (CMV status not recorded). Some clones in this sample may be carry-over from other donors' samples.

This clonotype was counted at least ten times. The gene calls are TRBV12-3 or TRBV12-4 and TRBJ1-2; 7 nucleotides align to TRBD1. The CDR3 is made up of 13 amino acids. The ends lost 4 bases at V and 8 bases at J; junction bases unmatched: 7. Written as DNA, the CDR3 is TGTGCCAGCAGTTCGGACAGGACCTCGGGCTACACCTTC. It is translated as CASSSDRTSGYTF.

This clonotype was found many times. This sequence joins TRBV6-5 and TRBJ1-2; weak D call: TRBD1 (5 bases). V was cut by 7 bases and J by 7 bases, with 13 bases left in between. Germline V gives CDR1 MNHEY, CDR2 SVGAGI. The CDR3 has 12 amino acids. This CDR3 reads CASTGGELGYTF. CDR3 sequence (DNA): TGTGCCAGCACCGGAGGGGAGCTTGGCTACACCTTC.

This clonotype was counted at least ten times. The rearrangement joins TRBV6-1 to TRBJ2-5; either TRBD1 or TRBD2 may fit D (5 bases each). The CDR3 totals 15 residues. V shed 3 bases and J shed 0 bases, with 11 bases lying between them. The V gene's germline CDR1 is MNHNS and CDR2 SASEGT. CDR3 sequence: CASSDSWGYQETQYF. In DNA form, the CDR3 reads TGTGCCAGCAGTGACAGCTGGGGGTACCAAGAGACCCAGTACTTC.

Many counts were recorded for this clonotype. The rearrangement joins TRBV7-7 to TRBJ2-5; D remains unclear. The CDR3 has 8 residues. The V gene's germline CDR1 is SSHAT and CDR2 FNYEAQ (reference sequence). V gave up 4 bases and J gave up 9 bases, with 0 bases separating them. This CDR3 is CASSSQYF. The CDR3 DNA reads as TGTGCCAGCAGCTCCCAGTACTTC.

As for this clonotype: At one boundary the junction diverges from the germline segment, which might be a read error. J is TRBJ2-7 and V is TRBV2, with a weak D call TRBD2 (6 bases). Germline CDR1 and CDR2: SNHLY and FYNNEI. The CDR3 totals 13 residues. The CDR3 DNA is TGTGACAGCACAGAACTAGCTTACTACGAGCAGTACTTC. This translates into CDSTELAYYEQYF.

This clonotype was counted at least ten times. This chain links TRBV27 with TRBJ2-2; unclear D gene. Trimming pared 2 bases from V and 7 bases from J, leaving 14 bases between. Germline lookup yields CDR1 MNHEY and CDR2 SMNVEV (reference sequence). CDR3 length: 15 residues. In nucleotides, the CDR3 is TGTGCCAGCAGTTTAGTGTCCTACTTTGGCGGGGAGCTGTTTTTT. Protein product: CASSLVSYFGGELFF.

Points on this clonotype: A much more abundant neighbour one base away suggests this may be a read error. The chain links TRBV2 to TRBJ2-3; tentative D call: TRBD2 (6 bases). CDR3 size: 13 residues. From germline, CDR1 is SNHLY and CDR2 FYNNEI. Trimming cost V 2 bases and J 3 bases, with 6 bases left between them. The DNA for the CDR3 is TGTGCCAGCAGTGAACTAGCGACAGATACGCAGTATTTT. This encodes CASSELATDTQYF.

In its sample, this clonotype was seen many times. V gene TRBV7-2 combines with J gene TRBJ2-1; D not resolved. Germline V gene data show CDR1 as SGHTA and CDR2 as FQGNSA. There are 14 residues in the CDR3. The V end lost 1 base, the J end lost 5 bases, and 9 bases lay between the germline ends. The CDR3 sequence is CASSLVGHNNEQFF. Here the CDR3 DNA reads TGTGCCAGCAGCTTAGTTGGCCACAACAATGAGCAGTTCTTC.

The chain recombines TRBV19 with TRBJ2-5; perhaps TRBD1 as D (6 bases). This CDR3 has 14 amino acids. Per germline, CDR1 LNHDA and CDR2 SQIVND (reference sequence). V lost 5 bases to trimming and J lost 2 bases, with 12 bases between them. CDR3 DNA sequence: TGTGCCAGTAGTCGGGCAGGGGCGCAAGAGACCCAGTACTTC. This sequence encodes CASSRAGAQETQYF.

This clonotype was detected a few times. This chain uses TRBV30 with TRBJ1-3; 7 bases are a match to TRBD1. CDR1 and CDR2 (germline): GTSNPN, SVGIG (reference sequence). CDR3 length: 17 residues. Trimming took 2 bases from V and 0 from J; bases not matched to a gene: 10. The CDR3 spells CAWSSRDSQFSGNTIYF. The CDR3, as DNA: TGTGCCTGGAGTAGCCGGGACAGCCAGTTCTCTGGAAACACCATATATTTT.

This clonotype occurred a few times. The chain links TRBV24-1 to TRBJ2-2; 9 bases are a match to TRBD1. This CDR3 has 17 amino acids. Germline V gives CDR1 KGHDR, CDR2 SFDVKD. V lost 1 base to trimming and J lost 1 base; unmatched junction nucleotides: 3. In DNA, the CDR3 is TGTGCCACCAGTGATTTAGGACAGGGGAGGAACACCGGGGAGCTGTTTTTT. Residues: CATSDLGQGRNTGELFF.

This clonotype showed up just a few times. The J gene is TRBJ1-2, the V gene TRBV5-6, with D perhaps matching TRBD1 (5 bases). V lost 0 bases and J lost 0, with 15 bases in between. From germline, CDR1 is SGHDT and CDR2 YYEEEE. The CDR3 extends over 17 amino acids. For the CDR3, the DNA is TGTGCCAGCAGCTTGGGGGGACGGGGGTCTTCTAACTATGGCTACACCTTC. Protein sequence: CASSLGGRGSSNYGYTF.

This clonotype occurred many times. The chain employs TRBV11-2 and TRBJ2-3; weak D call: TRBD2 (5 bases). V dropped 5 bases and J dropped 3 bases, with 15 bases sitting between them. Germline CDR1 reads SGHAT; CDR2 reads FQNNGV. This CDR3 comprises 15 residues. Here the CDR3 DNA reads TGTGCCAGCAGCATGGGCGTACTAGGGACAGATACGCAGTATTTT. Translated: CASSMGVLGTDTQYF.

This clonotype was counted ten times or more. The rearrangement joins TRBV6-6 to TRBJ1-5, with 7 bases identical to TRBD1. The junction had 5 bases not matched to a gene; V was cut back by 5 bases and J by 4 bases. The CDR3 spans 14 residues. The germline V gene has CDR1 MNHNY and CDR2 SVGAGI (reference sequence). The CDR3 DNA is TGTGCCAGCAGTGGGGGACAGCCAAATCAGCCCCAGCATTTT. Its translation is CASSGGQPNQPQHF.

This clonotype was observed a few times. V is TRBV2 and J is TRBJ1-6; D not resolved. The V end was cut by 4 bases, the J end by 14 bases, with 6 bases between. CDR3 length equals 10 residues. Germline V lookup: CDR1 SNHLY, CDR2 FYNNEI. In DNA form, the CDR3 reads TGTGCCAGCAGTGGTCGTTCCCTCCACTTT. Protein sequence: CASSGRSLHF.

The chain joins TRBV27 to TRBJ2-7, with TRBD1 matching 7 bases. The ends lost 5 bases at V and 4 bases at J; junction bases unmatched: 11. This CDR3 is 15 amino acids long. Germline V gives CDR1 MNHEY, CDR2 SMNVEV (reference sequence). The CDR3 protein is CASSKQGQVRYEQYF. As DNA, the CDR3 is TGTGCCAGCAGTAAACAAGGACAGGTTAGGTACGAGCAGTACTTC.

The V call is TRBV5-1, the J call TRBJ2-3; 12 bases match TRBD2. The CDR3 length is 17 residues. Germline V CDR1 and CDR2: SGHRS, YFSETQ. Germline trimming cut 4 bases from V and 2 bases from J; bases unmatched to any gene: 8. The CDR3 loop reads CASSERTSGEHTDTQYF. As DNA, the CDR3 is TGCGCCAGCAGCGAAAGGACTAGCGGGGAACACACAGATACGCAGTATTTT.

This clonotype was seen many times. The chain carries TRBV7-9 and TRBJ2-1; D call uncertain. The CDR3 runs 15 residues. Germline-derived CDR1 and CDR2 are SEHNR and FQNEAQ (reference sequence). The ends were cut back, 6 bases at V and 6 bases at J, with 18 bases in the middle. CDR3 amino acids: CASRPPADGPNEQFF. The DNA of the CDR3 is TGTGCCAGCAGGCCCCCCGCGGACGGACCCAATGAGCAGTTCTTC.

This clonotype was observed a few times. This rearrangement joins TRBV4-1 to TRBJ2-3; a weak D match, TRBD2 (5 bases). This CDR3 is 15 amino acids long. The V end lost 3 bases, the J end lost 0 bases, and 10 bases lay between the germline ends. CDR1 and CDR2 from the germline V gene are MGHRA and YSYEKL. The CDR3 coding sequence is TGCGCCAGCAGCCAGGGCCAGCGGAGCACAGATACGCAGTATTTT. It encodes CASSQGQRSTDTQYF.

This sequence joins TRBV28 and TRBJ2-1, with 7 bases fitting TRBD2. Germline CDR1 is MDHEN and CDR2 is SYDVKM. The CDR3 totals 15 residues. Trimming cost V 1 base and J 7 bases; bases outside gene matches: 7. In DNA form, the CDR3 reads TGTGCCAGCAGTTTATCAGCGGGAAGGGGAAATGAGCAGTTCTTC. It encodes CASSLSAGRGNEQFF.

This chain uses TRBV9 with TRBJ2-7; 12 bases are a match to TRBD2. CDR3 size: 16 residues. Germline V gene sequence: CDR1 SGDLS, CDR2 YYNGEE. V lost 3 bases to trimming and J lost 4 bases; unmatched junction nucleotides: 8. CDR3 sequence: CASSEGTSGPQYEQYF. The CDR3 DNA is TGTGCCAGCAGCGAGGGGACTAGCGGGCCCCAATACGAGCAGTACTTC. Using reference TRBV9 and TRBJ2-7 for the parts outside the CDR3, the full variable domain is DSGVTQTPKHLITATGQRVTLRCSPRSGDLSVYWYQQSLDQGLQFLIQYYNGEERAKGNILERFSAQQFPDLHSELNLSSLELGDSALYFCASSEGTSGPQYEQYFGPGTRLTVT.

This chain joins TRBV5-1 and TRBJ2-1; D may be TRBD2 (6 bases). Germline-derived CDR1 and CDR2 are SGHRS and YFSETQ. V was trimmed by 3 bases and J by 8 bases, leaving 18 bases between them. The CDR3 is made up of 15 amino acids. For the CDR3, the DNA is TGCGCCAGCAGCTCGGGACTGGGAAGGCGGGATGAGCAGTTCTTC. It yields the protein CASSSGLGRRDEQFF.

This clonotype was seen repeatedly, ten times or more. The V call is TRBV4-2, the J call TRBJ2-7; no clear D. The germline V and J ends were trimmed by 2 bases and 4 bases, with 9 bases remaining between them. Germline V gene sequence: CDR1 LGHNA, CDR2 YNFKEQ. This CDR3 comprises 13 residues. The CDR3 loop reads CASSQKGLYEQYF. The CDR3 DNA reads as TGTGCCAGCAGCCAAAAGGGTCTTTACGAGCAGTACTTC.

This clonotype has only a few counts. The chain has TRBV28 and TRBJ1-3; tentative D call: TRBD1 (6 bases). CDR3 length: 15 amino acids. CDR1 MDHEN and CDR2 SYDVKM come from the germline V gene. Trimming cost V 4 bases and J 0 bases, with 10 bases left between them. In DNA, the CDR3 is TGTGCCAGCAGTTGGACAGAGAGCTCTGGAAACACCATATATTTT. Translated: CASSWTESSGNTIYF.

This clonotype was observed at least ten times. The J gene is TRBJ1-1, the V gene TRBV27, with a possible D match to TRBD1 (6 bases). V was pared by 2 bases and J by 11 bases, with 15 bases between. CDR1 and CDR2 from the germline V gene are MNHEY and SMNVEV (reference sequence). This CDR3 is built from 13 residues. The CDR3 coding sequence is TGTGCCAGCAGTTTAGGCGGGGCCGGGGGCGCTTTCTTT. Translation gives CASSLGGAGGAFF.

The chain carries TRBV14 and TRBJ2-1; D gene uncertain. Germline-derived CDR1 and CDR2 are SGHDN and FVKESK. V was cut by 5 bases and J by 3 bases, with 17 bases left in between. The CDR3 totals 16 residues. Written as DNA, the CDR3 is TGTGCCAGCAGCTCGGACCAACGGGCCGGCTACAATGAGCAGTTCTTC. It specifies CASSSDQRAGYNEQFF. The whole variable domain, remainder taken from reference TRBV14 and TRBJ2-1, is EAGVTQFPSHSVIEKGQTVTLRCDPISGHDNLYWYRRVMGKEIKFLLHFVKESKQDESGMPNNRFLAERTGGTYSTLKVQPAELEDSGVYFCASSSDQRAGYNEQFFGPGTRLTVL.